This TCR beta chain was identified during a study of blood T cell repertoires in COVID-19. TCRdb's copy holds only in-frame clones and misses some; the assay was immunoSEQ multiplex PCR. The sample has about 210,000 clones, 75% to 85% seen once. V was trimmed by 3 bases and J by 0 bases, leaving 15 bases between them. This CDR3 spans 17 amino acids. Germline CDR1 is LGHDT and CDR2 is YNNKEL (reference sequence). The sequenced material came from peripheral blood. The chain employs TRBV3-1 (or the pseudogene TRBV3-2) and TRBJ2-1, with D possibly TRBD1 on 6 matching bases. This clonotype was sampled from a woman in her seventies with COVID-19, enrolled during active disease. The CDR3 DNA reads TGTGCCAGCAGCCACTTACAGGACAGATCCTCCTACAATGAGCAGTTCTTC. Protein: CASSHLQDRSSYNEQFF.